The rows below give T cell receptor beta chains drawn from one sample of a study of neurological immune-mediated disorders. TCRdb re-called the 5' RACE reads through MiXCR, storing one row per CDR3 protein. In the table there are tens of thousands of distinct CDR3 sequences, approximately 3.3% of which are singletons. The sequencing input was PBMCs. These TCRs come from a man aged 35 to 55 with multiple sclerosis. Each CDR3 is given with its conserved first and last residue. The order of the fields is D gene, V gene, clone size, J gene, CDR3 DNA, CDR3 protein. A D gene is named only where the DNA matches it firmly. Only some rows state a clone size, as once, few, many or a class for expanded clones.

TRBD1,TRBV5-1,many,TRBJ1-1,TGCGCCAGCAGCTGGGGACAGGGAAACACTGAAGCTTTCTTT,CASSWGQGNTEAFF
TRBD1,TRBV4-1,many,TRBJ1-2,TGCGCCAGCAGCCAAGTAAAACGGGGACAGGGCCCCGCTTGGGGCTACACCTTC,CASSQVKRGQGPAWGYTF
NA,TRBV5-1,many,TRBJ2-2,TGCGCCAGCAGCCCCGGGAGCAACACCGGGGAGCTGTTTTTT,CASSPGSNTGELFF
NA,TRBV12-3/TRBV12-4,medium-sized,TRBJ2-3,TGTGCCAGCAGTTTATATTTCGGGCTCGATACGCAGTATTTT,CASSLYFGLDTQYF
NA,TRBV11-2,many,TRBJ2-1,TGTGCCAGCAGCCCGCCTACCGGGACTGAGCAGTTCTTC,CASSPPTGTEQFF
NA,TRBV20-1,many,TRBJ2-1,TGCAGTGCCACGGACGGAGAGTACAATGAGCAGTTCTTC,CSATDGEYNEQFF
NA,TRBV6-6,many,TRBJ2-3,TGTGCCAGCAGACACCTAGATACGCAGTATTTT,CASRHLDTQYF
TRBD2,TRBV15,many,TRBJ2-3,TGTGCCACCAGCGCAGTTCTTACTAGCGGGGCTAAAGATACGCAGTATTTT,CATSAVLTSGAKDTQYF
TRBD2,TRBV5-1,many,TRBJ2-1,TGCGCCAGCTCCGGTAGCGGGGGGGCGGTCTACAATGAGCAGTTCTTC,CASSGSGGAVYNEQFF
NA,TRBV12-3/TRBV12-4,many,TRBJ2-5,TGTGCCAGCAGTTTCTCCTATAGCACAGTCGTCCAAGAGACCCAGTACTTC,CASSFSYSTVVQETQYF
NA,TRBV5-1,many,TRBJ2-3,TGCGCCAGCAGCCACCTACAGGTTCGGAACCCCACAGATACGCAGTATTTT,CASSHLQVRNPTDTQYF
TRBD2,TRBV5-1,many,TRBJ2-7,TGCGCCAGCAGGGCTAGCGGGATCTCCTACGAGCAGTACTTC,CASRASGISYEQYF
NA,TRBV27,few,TRBJ2-7,TGTGCCAGCAGTCTTAGACGGGCGGACGAGCAGTACTTC,CASSLRRADEQYF
NA,TRBV5-6,many,TRBJ2-4,TGTGCCAGCAGCTTAATAGCTGGGAGGGCCAAAAACATTCAGTACTTC,CASSLIAGRAKNIQYF
NA,TRBV7-6,many,TRBJ1-3,TGTGCCAGCAGCTTAGCGGAGCCCGACCACTCTGGAAACACCATATATTTT,CASSLAEPDHSGNTIYF
NA,TRBV20-1,many,TRBJ2-4,TGCAGTGCTAGTGACCGAATTAAAAACATTCAGTACTTC,CSASDRIKNIQYF
TRBD1,TRBV12-3/TRBV12-4,many,TRBJ2-7,TGTGCCAGCAGTCACGGACAGGGGTTAACCTACGAGCAGTACTTC,CASSHGQGLTYEQYF
NA,TRBV20-1,many,TRBJ1-5,TGCAGTGCTAAGACTGATCAGCCCCAGAATTTT,CSAKTDQPQNF
NA,TRBV24-1,many,TRBJ2-5,TGTGCCACCAGTGATAGGTCCAGCCTCCAGGAGACCCAGTACTTC,CATSDRSSLQETQYF
NA,TRBV5-5,many,TRBJ1-5,TGTGCCAGCAGCTTGGCGGGCAGAGGAAATCAGCCCCAGCATTTT,CASSLAGRGNQPQHF
NA,TRBV28,many,TRBJ2-1,TGTGCCAGCAGTCTTCTGACGGTCAATGAGCAGTTCTTC,CASSLLTVNEQFF
TRBD1,TRBV20-1,medium-sized,TRBJ1-6,TGCAGTGCTAGGAGCGAGACAGGGAATTCACCCCTCCACTTT,CSARSETGNSPLHF
NA,TRBV30,many,TRBJ2-3,TGTGCCTGGAGTGTCTGGGCTAGCGACGCAGATACGCAGTATTTT,CAWSVWASDADTQYF
TRBD2,TRBV28,many,TRBJ2-7,TGTGCCAGCAGTATACCCGGGGGGGCGTCCTCCTACGAGCAGTACTTC,CASSIPGGASSYEQYF
TRBD2,TRBV10-3,many,TRBJ2-3,TGTGCCTACAATCCGGGACTAGCTTTAGATACGCAGTATTTT,CAYNPGLALDTQYF
NA,TRBV20-1,NA,TRBJ1-5,TGCAGTGCTAGGGTTGGGGTCAATCAGCCCCAGAATTTT,CSARVGVNQPQNF
NA,TRBV3-1,many,TRBJ1-1,TGTGCCAGCAGCCCCCAACGGGGGACCCAAACTGAAGCTTTCTTT,CASSPQRGTQTEAFF
TRBD2,TRBV10-3,few,TRBJ2-5,TGTGCCATCAGCGAGAGCGGGAGACAAGAGACCCAGTACTTC,CAISESGRQETQYF
NA,TRBV2,many,TRBJ2-2,TGTGCCAGCAGCATAATGGGATCCTCTTTAGGTACCGGGGAGCTGTTTTTT,CASSIMGSSLGTGELFF
TRBD2,TRBV28,many,TRBJ2-5,TGTGCCAGCAGTTTAATGGCTAGCGGGGGGCCTAATCGAGAGACCCAGTACTTC,CASSLMASGGPNRETQYF
NA,TRBV20-1,few,TRBJ2-2,TGCAGTGCTAGATTGGGAACCAACACCGGGGAGCTGTTTTTT,CSARLGTNTGELFF
TRBD2,TRBV20-1,few,TRBJ2-1,TGCAGTGCTCCTAGCGGGGGTTTAGGTAATGAGCAGTTCTTC,CSAPSGGLGNEQFF
NA,TRBV5-5,many,TRBJ2-7,TGTGCCAGCAGATCGGTACAGGGAGCCCTTTCGTACTCCGAGCAGTACTTC,CASRSVQGALSYSEQYF
TRBD1,TRBV29-1,many,TRBJ1-1,TGCAGCGTTGAAGGTGTCAGGGGGCAAGCTTTCTTT,CSVEGVRGQAFF
NA,TRBV7-9,few,TRBJ1-4,TGTGCCAGCAGCTTAAAAGGAGACGTAAAACTGTTTTTT,CASSLKGDVKLFF
NA,TRBV4-2,many,TRBJ1-2,TGTGCCAGCAGCCAAGATGTGCGGACTTATGGCTACACCTTC,CASSQDVRTYGYTF
NA,TRBV5-1,many,TRBJ2-1,TGCGCCAGCAGCCAAACAGGGTCCTCCTACAATGAGCAGTTCTTC,CASSQTGSSYNEQFF
NA,TRBV7-3,few,TRBJ1-6,TGTGCCACCTCCGAGGCCAGATATTCACCCCTCCACTTT,CATSEARYSPLHF